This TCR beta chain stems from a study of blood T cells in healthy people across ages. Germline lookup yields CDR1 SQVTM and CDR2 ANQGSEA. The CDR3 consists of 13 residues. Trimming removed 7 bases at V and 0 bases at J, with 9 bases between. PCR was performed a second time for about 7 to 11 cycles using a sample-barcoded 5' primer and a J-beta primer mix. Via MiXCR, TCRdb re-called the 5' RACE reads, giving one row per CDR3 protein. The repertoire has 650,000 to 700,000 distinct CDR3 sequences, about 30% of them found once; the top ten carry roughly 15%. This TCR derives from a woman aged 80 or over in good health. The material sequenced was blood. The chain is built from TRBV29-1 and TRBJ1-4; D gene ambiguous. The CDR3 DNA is TGCAGCGCCTCAGCAACAACTAATGAAAAACTGTTTTTT. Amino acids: CSASATTNEKLFF.